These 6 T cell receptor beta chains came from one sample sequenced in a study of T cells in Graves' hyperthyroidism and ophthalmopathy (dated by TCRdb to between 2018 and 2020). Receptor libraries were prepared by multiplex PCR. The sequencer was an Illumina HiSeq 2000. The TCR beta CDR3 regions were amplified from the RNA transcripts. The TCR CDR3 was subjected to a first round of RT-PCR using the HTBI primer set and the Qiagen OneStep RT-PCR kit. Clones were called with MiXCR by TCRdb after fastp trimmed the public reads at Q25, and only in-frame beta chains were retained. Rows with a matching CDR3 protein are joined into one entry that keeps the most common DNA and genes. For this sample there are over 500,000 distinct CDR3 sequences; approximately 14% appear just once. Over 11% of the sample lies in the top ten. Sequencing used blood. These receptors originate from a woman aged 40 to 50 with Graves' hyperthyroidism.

The CDR3 DNA is TGTGCCAGCAGCGGGGGACTAGCCCCCACCGGGGAGCTGTTTTTT. Translating it yields CASSGGLAPTGELFF. This sequence joins TRBV5-5 and TRBJ2-2; TRBD2 aligns across 9 bases. The CDR3 has 15 amino acids. The junction had 5 bases not matched to a gene; V was cut back by 4 bases and J by 4 bases. Germline V CDR1 and CDR2: SGHKS, YYEKEE (reference sequence).

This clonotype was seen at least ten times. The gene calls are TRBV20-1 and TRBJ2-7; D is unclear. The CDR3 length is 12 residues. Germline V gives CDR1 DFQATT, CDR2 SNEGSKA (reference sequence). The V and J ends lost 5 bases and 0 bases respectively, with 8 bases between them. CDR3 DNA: TGCAGTGCTGCCATGAGCTCCTACGAGCAGTACTTC. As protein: CSAAMSSYEQYF.

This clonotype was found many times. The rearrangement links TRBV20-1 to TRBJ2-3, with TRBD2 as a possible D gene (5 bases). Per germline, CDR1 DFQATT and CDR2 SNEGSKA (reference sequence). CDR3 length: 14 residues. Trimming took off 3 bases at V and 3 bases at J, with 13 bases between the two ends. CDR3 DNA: TGCAGTGCTAGTATCGGGATAGGTACAGATACGCAGTATTTT. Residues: CSASIGIGTDTQYF.

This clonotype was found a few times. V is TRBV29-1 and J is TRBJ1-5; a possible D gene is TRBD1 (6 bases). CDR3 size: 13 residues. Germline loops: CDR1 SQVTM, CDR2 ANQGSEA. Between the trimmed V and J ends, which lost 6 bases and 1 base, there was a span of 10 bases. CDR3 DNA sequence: TGCAGCGTCGCAGGGGCGAGCAATCAGCCCCAGCATTTT. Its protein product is CSVAGASNQPQHF.

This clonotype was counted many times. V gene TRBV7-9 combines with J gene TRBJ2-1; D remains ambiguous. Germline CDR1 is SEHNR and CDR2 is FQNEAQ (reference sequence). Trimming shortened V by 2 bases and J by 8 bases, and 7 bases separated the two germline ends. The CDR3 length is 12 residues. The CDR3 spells CASSLMVDEQFF. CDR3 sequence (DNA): TGTGCCAGCAGCTTAATGGTTGATGAGCAGTTCTTC.

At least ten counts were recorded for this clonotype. CDR3 in amino acids: CASSPPSTSGNTIYF. The CDR3, as DNA: TGTGCCAGCAGCCCTCCCTCGACAAGTGGAAACACCATATATTTT. The chain uses TRBV12-3 or TRBV12-4 and TRBJ1-3, with D unresolved. V gave up 6 bases and J gave up 3 bases, with 15 bases separating them. The CDR3 covers 15 residues.